Each of the 11 T cell receptor beta chains below was sequenced from the same sample in a study of blood T cells in healthy people across ages. It was with a sample-barcoded 5' primer and a J-beta primer mix that a second PCR of roughly 7 to 12 cycles was run. TCRdb re-called the 5' RACE reads through MiXCR, storing one row per CDR3 protein. The profile covers roughly 680,000 distinct CDR3 sequences, with more than 40% appearing a single time and under 35% taken by the ten largest. What was sequenced was blood. These receptors all stem from a woman aged 55-70 years in good health.

The chain uses TRBV6-2 or TRBV6-3 and TRBJ2-5; 10 bases fit TRBD2. Looked up from germline, CDR1 is MNHEY and CDR2 is SVGEGT. J was trimmed by 11 bases and V by 0 bases; bases with no gene match: 12. The CDR3 loop spans 16 amino acids. The CDR3 here is CASSYSSGRANNEQYF. CDR3 coding DNA: TGTGCCAGCAGTTACTCGAGCGGGAGGGCGAACAATGAGCAGTACTTC.

The chain uses TRBV2 and TRBJ2-1, with 7 bases that match TRBD1. Trimming cost V 11 bases and J 1 base; bases outside gene matches: 5. The CDR3 has 13 amino acids. The germline V gene has CDR1 SNHLY and CDR2 FYNNEI. CDR3 region: CAGRQGSYNEQFF. The CDR3 DNA reads TGTGCCGGTAGACAGGGATCCTACAATGAGCAGTTCTTC.

This chain uses TRBV28 with TRBJ2-5; D is uncertain. Trimming took 4 bases from V and 6 from J, leaving 15 bases between them. Per the germline V gene, CDR1 is MDHEN and CDR2 is SYDVKM. The CDR3 has 14 amino acids. The CDR3 spells CASSSSSTRKTQYF. For the CDR3, the DNA is TGTGCCAGCAGTTCCTCCTCGACCAGGAAGACCCAGTACTTC. Supplemented by reference TRBV28 and TRBJ2-5, the full variable domain reads DVKVTQSSRYLVKRTGEKVFLECVQDMDHENMFWYRQDPGLGLRLIYFSYDVKMKEKGDIPEGYSVSREKKERFSLILESASTNQTSMYLCASSSSSTRKTQYFGPGTRLLVL.

The chain joins TRBV10-3 to TRBJ2-3; 13 positions match TRBD2. Trimming at V came to 10 bases and at J to 2 bases, leaving 9 bases not matched to a gene. Germline CDR1 reads ENHRY; CDR2 reads SYGVKD. This CDR3 contains 16 residues. The CDR3 DNA sequence: TGTGCCAGCGGGACTAGCGGGATTGCGACCACAGATACGCAGTATTTT. Its protein is CASGTSGIATTDTQYF.

V and J are TRBV6-1 and TRBJ1-1; D unclear. Trimming took off 6 bases at V and 10 bases at J, with 15 bases between the two ends. Germline-derived CDR1 and CDR2 are MNHNS and SASEGT. There are 12 residues in the CDR3. For the CDR3, the DNA is TGTGCCAGCAGCCAGTTGAAATGGGGAGCTTTCTTT. Translation gives CASSQLKWGAFF.

A note on this clonotype: A much larger clone differs from this one at a single base, so this may be a read error. The V call is TRBV20-1, the J call TRBJ1-1; D perhaps matches TRBD1 (5 bases). The germline V gene has CDR1 DFQATT and CDR2 SNEGSKA (reference sequence). This CDR3 comprises 14 residues. Deletions cut 8 bases from V and 0 bases from J, with 16 bases between. CDR3 DNA: TGCAGTACTATGACAGTGAGGATGAACACTGAAGCTTTCTTT. Its translation is CSTMTVRMNTEAFF.

This clonotype has just a few counts. The rearrangement links TRBV6-5 to TRBJ2-5; D not certain. Germline V gene sequence: CDR1 MNHEY, CDR2 SVGAGI. The length of the CDR3 is 13 residues. V was pared by 4 bases and J by 5 bases, with 11 bases between. The CDR3: CASSSALGETQYF. CDR3 bases: TGTGCCAGCAGTTCGGCTCTGGGGGAGACCCAGTACTTC.

This clonotype was detected only a few times. Since a much larger clone is just one base distant, this may be a read error. The CDR3 DNA is TGCAGTGCAAACTGCGCACTAGCGGAACAGCAGTTCTTC. Protein sequence: CSANCALAEQQFF. The chain joins TRBV20-1 to TRBJ2-1; TRBD2 matches 8 bases. The CDR3 runs 13 residues. Germline values: CDR1 DFQATT, CDR2 SNEGSKA (reference sequence). Trimming at V came to 6 bases and at J to 11 bases, leaving 12 bases not matched to a gene.

J is TRBJ2-7 and V is TRBV12-3 or TRBV12-4, with 10 bases matching TRBD1. The CDR3 sequence is 16 residues long. The V and J ends lost 3 bases and 2 bases, in that order; junction bases with no gene match: 7. The DNA for the CDR3 is TGTGCCAGCAGTTTGAGGCGGGACAGGGGCCCCTACGAGCAGTACTTC. Translating gives CASSLRRDRGPYEQYF.

V is TRBV10-3 and J is TRBJ1-2; 8 bases align to TRBD1. This CDR3 spans 13 amino acids. After removal of 7 bases from V and 8 bases from J, the junction contained 9 bases not matched to a gene. The germline CDR1 and CDR2 sequences are ENHRY and SYGVKD. CDR3 loop: CAITPDRVRGYTF. For the CDR3, the DNA is TGTGCCATCACCCCGGACAGGGTGAGGGGCTACACCTTC.

This chain joins TRBV5-1 and TRBJ2-3; D is unclear. Germline lookup yields CDR1 SGHRS and CDR2 YFSETQ. Between the trimmed V and J ends, which lost 1 base and 0 bases, there was a span of 6 bases. The CDR3 is 14 residues long. The CDR3 spells CASSLRPSTDTQYF. The CDR3 nucleotides are TGCGCCAGCAGCTTGCGGCCTAGCACAGATACGCAGTATTTT.